The entry below describes one T cell receptor beta chain. The data derive from a study of blood T cell repertoires in COVID-19. About the research overall: The study drew acute and convalescent COVID-19 samples from the United States, Italy and Spain.

V shed 5 bases and J shed 4 bases, with 11 bases lying between them. The CDR3 totals 13 residues. In the study's own analysis: Estimation of nucleated cell counts was performed using reference gene primer amplification. The repertoire was sequenced with immunoSEQ multiplex PCR; TCRdb's copy has only in-frame clones and lacks some. V and J calls and clone size are as listed in that table; D and trimming were resolved from the DNA. Of 350,000 to 450,000 clones listed, approximately 90% are singletons. Cohorts were based on clinical histories the participants reported. This rearrangement joins TRBV12-3 or TRBV12-4 to TRBJ1-2, with D possibly being TRBD1 (6 bases). This sequence originates from a woman between 35 and 50 years old who had been exposed to COVID-19. Specimen: PBMCs or T cells enriched from blood (not recorded which). CDR3: CASSPPGVYGYTF. For the CDR3, the DNA is TGTGCCAGCAGTCCTCCAGGGGTCTATGGCTACACCTTC.